This T cell receptor (beta chain) originates from a study of blood T cell repertoires in COVID-19. Study as a whole: PBMCs, B-cell-depleted T cells, or T cells provided the cDNA or gDNA that made up the material.

Germline V gene data show CDR1 as SGHRS and CDR2 as YFSETQ. After removal of 8 bases from V and 4 bases from J, the junction contained 7 bases not matched to a gene. This CDR3 region has 13 residues. The method was immunoSEQ multiplex PCR; TCRdb's version includes in-frame clones alone and lacks a portion of them. The repertoire holds tens of thousands of clones, with about four fifths as singletons. This clonotype was sampled from a man aged 70 or older with acute or convalescent COVID-19. The specimen was peripheral blood. The chain employs TRBV5-1 and TRBJ2-5; 8 nucleotides match TRBD1. As DNA, the CDR3 is TGCGCCAGTAGGACAGGGCCCAGAGAGACCCAGTACTTC. Encoded protein: CASRTGPRETQYF.